Each of the 30 T cell receptor beta chains below was sequenced from the same sample in a study of CD8 T cells in ankylosing spondylitis. TCRdb reprocessed the 5' RACE reads with MiXCR, giving one entry per CDR3 protein. This table has 200,000 to 300,000 distinct CDR3 sequences, roughly 8.6% appearing once. Sequenced input: blood, either unsorted or a sorted T cell fraction (not recorded which). The receptors were sampled from a male donor with ankylosing spondylitis or in good health (not recorded which).

In DNA form, the CDR3 reads TGCGCCAGCAGCCCGGACACTGAGCAGTTCTTC. Amino acids: CASSPDTEQFF. The chain couples TRBV5-1 to TRBJ2-1; tentative D call: TRBD1 (5 bases). V lost 4 bases to trimming and J lost 9 bases, with 8 bases between them. Germline values: CDR1 SGHRS, CDR2 YFSETQ. The CDR3 spans 11 residues.

This clonotype was detected ten times or more. This sequence joins TRBV6-1 and TRBJ1-1, with D uncertain. Per germline, CDR1 MNHNS and CDR2 SASEGT. Deletions cut 6 bases from V and 4 bases from J, with 15 bases between. The CDR3 consists of 14 residues. CDR3 residues: CASSPSFSRTEAFF. The DNA of the CDR3 is TGTGCCAGCAGCCCTTCATTCTCGCGCACTGAAGCTTTCTTT.

This clonotype was counted at least ten times. The chain has TRBV29-1 and TRBJ2-7, with D perhaps TRBD2 (6 bases). With 6 bases removed from V and 3 bases from J, the gap between germline ends came to 9 bases. Germline assignment: CDR1 SQVTM and CDR2 ANQGSEA. CDR3 length: 11 amino acids. The CDR3 loop is CSVVGGYEQYF. DNA of the CDR3: TGCAGCGTGGTGGGGGGCTACGAGCAGTACTTC.

This clonotype has a count of ten or more. Written as DNA, the CDR3 is TGCAGTGCTAGGACGGGGGGATACTATGGCTACACCTTC. Its translation: CSARTGGYYGYTF. This chain connects TRBV20-1 to TRBJ1-2, with a possible D match to TRBD1 (5 bases). The CDR3 runs to 13 residues. Germline V gene data show CDR1 as DFQATT and CDR2 as SNEGSKA (reference sequence). The V end was cut by 3 bases, the J end by 3 bases, with 11 bases between.

This clonotype was counted at least ten times. The chain couples TRBV10-3 to TRBJ2-7; TRBD1 might be the D (7 bases). Trimming left V 11 bases short and J 3 bases short, with 14 bases between. The CDR3 spans 12 residues. CDR1 is ENHRY, CDR2 SYGVKD, per germline. CDR3 nucleotides: TGTGCCCTTGGGCGGGACAGCTACGAGCAGTACTTC. Amino acids: CALGRDSYEQYF.

The sample holds many counts of this clonotype. J is TRBJ1-6 and V is TRBV7-6; D is possibly TRBD1 (6 bases). Trimming pared 5 bases from V and 4 bases from J, leaving 12 bases between. Germline values: CDR1 SGHVS, CDR2 FNYEAQ. This CDR3 is built from 15 residues. The DNA of the CDR3 is TGTGCCAGCAGCGCCGGGACATTGTATAATTCACCCCTCCACTTT. Encoded protein: CASSAGTLYNSPLHF.

This clonotype is termed medium-sized (0.01 to 0.1%). This chain links TRBV12-3 or TRBV12-4 with TRBJ1-6; 7 bases agree with TRBD1. Germline trimming cut 7 bases from V and 10 bases from J; bases unmatched to any gene: 10. This CDR3 spans 14 amino acids. In DNA form, the CDR3 reads TGTGCCAGCAACCTACAGGGGAAGGGATCACCCCTCCACTTT. Translated, it gives CASNLQGKGSPLHF.

This clonotype appeared many times. This rearrangement joins TRBV20-1 to TRBJ1-2; no firm D call. Germline V gene data show CDR1 as DFQATT and CDR2 as SNEGSKA (reference sequence). V was pared by 1 base and J by 12 bases, with 18 bases between. The CDR3 is 13 amino acids. CDR3 amino acids: CSARVIDTPVNTF. Here the CDR3 DNA reads TGCAGTGCTAGAGTAATCGACACCCCTGTAAACACCTTC.

This clonotype was recorded many times. This chain joins TRBV5-6 and TRBJ1-1; no clear D. The CDR3 contains 14 residues. V dropped 1 base and J dropped 3 bases, with 10 bases sitting between them. Looked up from germline, CDR1 is SGHDT and CDR2 is YYEEEE. CDR3 sequence reads: CASSLWTGHTEAFF. CDR3 in DNA: TGTGCCAGCAGCTTGTGGACTGGCCACACTGAAGCTTTCTTT.

In its sample, this clonotype was seen many times. This chain connects TRBV20-1 to TRBJ2-1, with 11 bases matching TRBD1. The CDR3 spans 13 residues. Germline V gives CDR1 DFQATT, CDR2 SNEGSKA (reference sequence). The V gene end was trimmed by 4 bases and the J gene end by 6 bases; junction bases not matched to a gene: 2. The CDR3: CSAIGTGGNEQFF. The CDR3 DNA follows: TGCAGTGCTATTGGGACAGGGGGCAATGAGCAGTTCTTC.

This clonotype has at least ten counts. The chain couples TRBV5-1 to TRBJ2-1; D may be TRBD2 (5 bases). Trimming shortened V by 2 bases and J by 7 bases, and 10 bases separated the two germline ends. This CDR3 has 13 residues. From germline, CDR1 is SGHRS and CDR2 YFSETQ. Here the CDR3 reads CASSLVSGNEQFF. In nucleotides, the CDR3 is TGCGCCAGCAGCTTAGTTTCGGGGAATGAGCAGTTCTTC.

This clonotype was detected a few times. J is TRBJ2-7 and V is TRBV12-3 or TRBV12-4, with D possibly matching TRBD1 (5 bases). V was pared by 1 base and J by 6 bases, with 10 bases between. The CDR3 is 13 residues long. CDR3 residues: CASSLGRTPEQYF. Here the CDR3 DNA reads TGTGCCAGCAGTTTAGGCCGGACACCCGAGCAGTACTTC.

As concerns this clonotype: The junction departs from germline at one end; a sequencing error may be responsible. The chain recombines TRBV12-3 or TRBV12-4 with TRBJ1-5, with D maybe TRBD1 (5 bases). This CDR3 region has 14 residues. CDR3 region: CAGSLGVGNQPQHF. CDR3 bases: TGTGCCGGCAGTTTAGGGGTGGGCAATCAGCCCCAGCATTTT.

This clonotype was counted ten times or more. The chain uses TRBV5-1 and TRBJ2-3, with TRBD2 identical over 7 bases. CDR3 length: 14 amino acids. With V trimmed by 6 bases and J by 4 bases, 8 bases remained unmatched. Germline CDR1 is SGHRS and CDR2 is YFSETQ. The CDR3 spells CASTLSGVADTQYF. The CDR3 DNA is TGCGCCAGCACTCTCAGCGGGGTGGCAGATACGCAGTATTTT.

This clonotype was found a few times. The chain combines TRBV6-2 or TRBV6-3 with TRBJ2-1, with 12 bases fitting TRBD1. Germline trimming cut 4 bases from V and 8 bases from J; bases unmatched to any gene: 6. The CDR3 totals 15 residues. Germline V lookup: CDR1 MNHEY, CDR2 SVGEGT. The DNA of the CDR3 is TGTGCCAGCAGTTCGCCGGGACAGGGGGCCGATGAGCAGTTCTTC. This gives the protein CASSSPGQGADEQFF.

This clonotype was recorded at least ten times. The rearrangement uses TRBV10-3 and TRBJ1-4, with D uncertain. The germline V and J ends were trimmed by 5 bases and 8 bases, with 12 bases remaining between them. Germline V gene lookup returns CDR1 ENHRY and CDR2 SYGVKD. The CDR3 extends over 13 amino acids. The CDR3 is CAISIDRGEKLFF. The CDR3 DNA reads TGTGCCATCAGTATCGACCGAGGAGAAAAACTGTTTTTT.

This clonotype has a handful of counts. The CDR3 spells CASSFSGQGGAEDTEAFF. The CDR3 nucleotides read TGTGCCAGCAGTTTTTCAGGACAGGGGGGCGCTGAGGACACTGAAGCTTTCTTT. The chain has TRBV28 and TRBJ1-1, with TRBD1 matching over 10 bases. The CDR3 length is 18 residues. The J segment lost 3 bases and the V segment lost 3 bases, leaving 13 bases of the junction unmatched. Germline V CDR1 and CDR2: MDHEN, SYDVKM.

This clonotype appeared many times. V and J are TRBV4-3 and TRBJ2-1; 7 positions match TRBD2. V was clipped by 0 bases and J by 4 bases; unmatched bases: 9. Germline V gives CDR1 LGHNA, CDR2 YSLEER. This CDR3 region has 17 residues. As DNA, the CDR3 is TGCGCCAGCAGCCAAGATGGGCTAGCGGATGAGTACAATGAGCAGTTCTTC. This translates into CASSQDGLADEYNEQFF.

This clonotype occurred many times. The chain joins TRBV10-3 to TRBJ2-3, with 9 bases identical to TRBD2. Trimming took 0 bases from V and 2 from J; bases not matched to a gene: 3. Germline-derived CDR1 and CDR2 are ENHRY and SYGVKD. CDR3 length equals 16 residues. Here the CDR3 reads CAISESASGNTDTQYF. In nucleotides, the CDR3 is TGTGCCATCAGTGAGTCTGCTAGCGGGAACACAGATACGCAGTATTTT.

This clonotype was observed at least ten times. V and J are TRBV27 and TRBJ1-1, with a weak D call TRBD1 (5 bases). V was shortened by 6 bases and J by 1 base, with 9 bases between the two germline ends. The CDR3 loop spans 13 amino acids. Germline V CDR1 and CDR2: MNHEY, SMNVEV (reference sequence). CDR3 sequence: CASRMTANTEAFF. CDR3 bases: TGTGCCAGCAGAATGACAGCGAACACTGAAGCTTTCTTT.

This clonotype was observed many times. This chain joins TRBV5-1 and TRBJ1-2; D might be TRBD1 (6 bases). Germline CDR1 is SGHRS and CDR2 is YFSETQ. The CDR3 is made up of 14 amino acids. The V end lost 5 bases, the J end lost 6 bases, and 17 bases lay between the germline ends. CDR3 sequence reads: CASRRLPGGDGYTF. DNA of the CDR3: TGCGCCAGCAGGCGACTCCCGGGGGGCGATGGCTACACCTTC.

V and J are TRBV19 and TRBJ2-5; 10 bases are shared with TRBD2. Germline loops: CDR1 LNHDA, CDR2 SQIVND (reference sequence). The CDR3 sequence is 17 residues long. V lost 0 bases, J lost 3 bases, and 7 bases stayed unmatched. This CDR3 is CASSIDLGLAGEETQYF. DNA for the CDR3: TGTGCCAGTAGTATAGATCTAGGTCTAGCGGGAGAAGAGACCCAGTACTTC.

This clonotype was found many times. V gene TRBV4-3 combines with J gene TRBJ2-1, with a weak D call TRBD1 (6 bases). V shed 0 bases and J shed 1 base, with 10 bases lying between them. This CDR3 has 16 residues. CDR1 and CDR2 (germline): LGHNA, YSLEER. CDR3 residues: CASSQEDSGSYNEQFF. DNA of the CDR3: TGCGCCAGCAGCCAAGAGGACAGTGGGTCCTACAATGAGCAGTTCTTC.

This clonotype was found many times. The V and J genes are TRBV12-3 or TRBV12-4 and TRBJ1-3; possibly TRBD1 for D (6 bases). The CDR3 covers 15 residues. Trimming took off 7 bases at V and 0 bases at J, with 13 bases between the two ends. The CDR3 DNA is TGTGCCAGCAATTCGGGACACCTCTCTGGAAACACCATATATTTT. Its translation: CASNSGHLSGNTIYF.

This clonotype was detected many times. The chain recombines TRBV6-2 or TRBV6-3 with TRBJ1-5; D is unclear. CDR3 length: 14 residues. Per germline, CDR1 MNHEY and CDR2 SVGEGT. V was shortened by 6 bases and J by 3 bases, with 12 bases between the two germline ends. The CDR3 reads CASSRRADNQPQHF. In DNA, the CDR3 is TGTGCCAGCAGCCGGCGCGCCGACAATCAGCCCCAGCATTTT.

This clonotype appeared many times. V gene TRBV20-1 combines with J gene TRBJ2-1; 11 nucleotides match TRBD2. The junction had 6 bases not matched to a gene; V was cut back by 3 bases and J by 5 bases. This CDR3 spans 15 amino acids. Germline V gene sequence: CDR1 DFQATT, CDR2 SNEGSKA (reference sequence). CDR3 loop: CSASFSGRDDNEQFF. The CDR3 DNA is TGCAGTGCTAGTTTTAGCGGGAGGGATGACAATGAGCAGTTCTTC.

Ten or more counts support this clonotype. The chain uses TRBV9 and TRBJ2-1, with 10 bases lining up with TRBD2. After removal of 0 bases from V and 2 bases from J, the junction contained 5 bases not matched to a gene. In germline, CDR1 is SGDLS, CDR2 YYNGEE. This CDR3 region has 17 residues. The CDR3 protein is CASSVGLGTSAYNEQFF. For the CDR3, the DNA is TGTGCCAGCAGCGTAGGGTTGGGGACTAGCGCCTACAATGAGCAGTTCTTC. Supplemented by reference TRBV9 and TRBJ2-1, the full variable domain reads DSGVTQTPKHLITATGQRVTLRCSPRSGDLSVYWYQQSLDQGLQFLIQYYNGEERAKGNILERFSAQQFPDLHSELNLSSLELGDSALYFCASSVGLGTSAYNEQFFGPGTRLTVL.

In this sample, this clonotype turned up many times. This chain uses TRBV20-1 with TRBJ2-7, with 10 bases fitting TRBD2. The CDR3 sequence is 14 residues long. In germline, CDR1 is DFQATT, CDR2 SNEGSKA (reference sequence). After removal of 5 bases from V and 9 bases from J, the junction contained 13 bases not matched to a gene. In DNA, the CDR3 is TGCAGTGCTGTAACCGGGACTAGCGTGAGGGGGCAGTACTTC. Encoded protein: CSAVTGTSVRGQYF.

In its sample, this clonotype was seen a few times. The V gene is TRBV20-1, the J gene TRBJ1-5, with 9 bases identical to TRBD1. Germline trimming cut 0 bases from V and 5 bases from J; bases unmatched to any gene: 8. Germline V lookup: CDR1 DFQATT, CDR2 SNEGSKA (reference sequence). CDR3 length: 16 amino acids. The CDR3 DNA reads TGCAGTGCTAGAGATAAGGGACAGGGCTTCTATCAGCCCCAGCATTTT. This gives the protein CSARDKGQGFYQPQHF.

This clonotype was counted at least ten times. The chain joins TRBV6-1 to TRBJ2-1; TRBD2 matches at 9 bases. Trimming took 5 bases from V and 7 from J; bases not matched to a gene: 9. Germline values: CDR1 MNHNS, CDR2 SASEGT. The CDR3 is 15 amino acids. CDR3 sequence (DNA): TGTGCCAGCAGTCGAACCCAAGCGGGAGGTAATGAGCAGTTCTTC. Protein sequence: CASSRTQAGGNEQFF.